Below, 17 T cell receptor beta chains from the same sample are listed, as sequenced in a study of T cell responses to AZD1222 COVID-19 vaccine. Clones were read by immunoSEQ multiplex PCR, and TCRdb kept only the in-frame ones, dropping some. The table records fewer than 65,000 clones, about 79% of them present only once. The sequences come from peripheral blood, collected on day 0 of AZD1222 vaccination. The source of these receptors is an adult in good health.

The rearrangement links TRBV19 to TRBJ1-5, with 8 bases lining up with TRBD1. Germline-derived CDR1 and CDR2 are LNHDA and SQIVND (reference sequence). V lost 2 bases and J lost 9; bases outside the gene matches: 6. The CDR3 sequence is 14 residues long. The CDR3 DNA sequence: TGTGCCAGTAGTATACGGACAGGGTCAAGGCCCCAGCATTTT. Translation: CASSIRTGSRPQHF.

CDR3 sequence (DNA): TGTGCCAGCAGTGACGGACTAGCGGGGACCTACGAGCAGTACGTC. This codes for CASSDGLAGTYEQYV. V is TRBV6-1 and J is TRBJ2-7, with 12 bases identical to TRBD2. CDR1 is MNHNS and CDR2 is SASEGT in the germline V gene. This CDR3 has 15 residues. V lost 3 bases and J lost 2; bases outside the gene matches: 2.

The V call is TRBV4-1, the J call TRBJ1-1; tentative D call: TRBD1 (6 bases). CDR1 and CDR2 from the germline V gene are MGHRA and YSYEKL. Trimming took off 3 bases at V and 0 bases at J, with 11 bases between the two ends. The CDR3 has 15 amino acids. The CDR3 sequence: CASSQRTVMNTEAFF. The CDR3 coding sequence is TGCGCCAGCAGCCAGCGGACAGTCATGAACACTGAAGCTTTCTTT.

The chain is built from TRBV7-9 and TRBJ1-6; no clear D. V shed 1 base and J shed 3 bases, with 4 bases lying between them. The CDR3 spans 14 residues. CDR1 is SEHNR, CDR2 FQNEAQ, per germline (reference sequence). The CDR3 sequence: CASSLGGYNSPLHF. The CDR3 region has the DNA TGTGCCAGCAGCTTAGGGGGCTATAATTCACCCCTCCACTTT.

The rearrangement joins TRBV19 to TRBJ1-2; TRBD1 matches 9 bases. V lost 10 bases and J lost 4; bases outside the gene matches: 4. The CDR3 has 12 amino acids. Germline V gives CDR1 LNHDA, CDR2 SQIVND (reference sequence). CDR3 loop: CAISQGAYGYTF. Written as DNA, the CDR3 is TGTGCCATTTCACAGGGGGCCTATGGCTACACCTTC.

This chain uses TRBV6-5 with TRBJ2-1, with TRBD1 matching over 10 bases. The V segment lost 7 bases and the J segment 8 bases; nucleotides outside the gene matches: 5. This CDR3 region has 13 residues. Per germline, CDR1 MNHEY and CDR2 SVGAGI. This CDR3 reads CASTRQGAHEQFF. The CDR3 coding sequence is TGTGCCAGCACTCGACAGGGGGCGCATGAGCAGTTCTTC.

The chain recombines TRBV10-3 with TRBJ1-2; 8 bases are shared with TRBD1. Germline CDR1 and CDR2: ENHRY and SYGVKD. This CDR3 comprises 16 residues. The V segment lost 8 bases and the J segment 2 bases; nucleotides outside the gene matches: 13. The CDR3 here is CAIFDRGVKRNYGYTF. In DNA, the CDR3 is TGTGCCATCTTCGACAGGGGAGTAAAACGGAACTATGGCTACACCTTC.

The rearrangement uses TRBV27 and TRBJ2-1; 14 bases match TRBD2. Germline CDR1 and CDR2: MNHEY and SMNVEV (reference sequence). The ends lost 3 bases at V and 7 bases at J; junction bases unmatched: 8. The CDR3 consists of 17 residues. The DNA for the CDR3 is TGTGCCAGCAGTTTCGGACTAGCGGGAGGTCCCTGGAATGAGCAGTTCTTC. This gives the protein CASSFGLAGGPWNEQFF.

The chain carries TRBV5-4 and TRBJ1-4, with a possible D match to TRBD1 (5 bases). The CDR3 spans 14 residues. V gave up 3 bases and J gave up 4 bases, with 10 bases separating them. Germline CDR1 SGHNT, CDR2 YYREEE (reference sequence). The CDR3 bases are TGTGCCAGCAGCTCTAGGGACGGTAATGAAAAACTGTTTTTT. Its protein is CASSSRDGNEKLFF.

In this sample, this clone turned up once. This CDR3 is CASGLVLGQSNTGELFF. The CDR3 nucleotides read TGTGCTAGTGGTTTGGTACTGGGACAGTCGAACACCGGGGAGCTGTTTTTT. The V and J genes are TRBV12-5 and TRBJ2-2; 7 positions match TRBD1. V dropped 0 bases and J dropped 0; count of bases not matched to a gene: 4. Germline V gene lookup returns CDR1 LGHNT and CDR2 FRNRAP. This CDR3 is built from 17 residues.

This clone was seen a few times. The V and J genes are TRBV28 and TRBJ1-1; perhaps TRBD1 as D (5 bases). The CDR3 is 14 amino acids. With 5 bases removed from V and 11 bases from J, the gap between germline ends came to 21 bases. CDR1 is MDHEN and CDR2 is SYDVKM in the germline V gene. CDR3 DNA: TGTGCCAGCAGTCCCCAACTGACAGTCCGCTCGGCTTTCTTT. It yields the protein CASSPQLTVRSAFF.

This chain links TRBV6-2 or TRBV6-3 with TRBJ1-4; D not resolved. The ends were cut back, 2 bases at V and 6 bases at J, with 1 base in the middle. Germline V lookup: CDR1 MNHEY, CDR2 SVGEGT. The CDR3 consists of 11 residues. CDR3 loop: CASSYHEKLFF. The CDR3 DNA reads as TGTGCCAGCAGTTACCATGAAAAACTGTTTTTT.

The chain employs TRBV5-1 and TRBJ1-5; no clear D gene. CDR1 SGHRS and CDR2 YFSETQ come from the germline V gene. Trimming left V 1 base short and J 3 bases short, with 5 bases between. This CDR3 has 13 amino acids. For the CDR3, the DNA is TGCGCCAGCAGCTTGTTTGTCAATCAGCCCCAGCATTTT. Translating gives CASSLFVNQPQHF.

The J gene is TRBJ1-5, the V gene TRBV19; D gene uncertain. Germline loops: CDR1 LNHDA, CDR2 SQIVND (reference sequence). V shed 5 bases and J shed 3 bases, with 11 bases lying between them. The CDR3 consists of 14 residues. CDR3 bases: TGTGCCAGTAGTGGCAGACCTTACAATCAGCCCCAGCATTTT. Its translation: CASSGRPYNQPQHF.

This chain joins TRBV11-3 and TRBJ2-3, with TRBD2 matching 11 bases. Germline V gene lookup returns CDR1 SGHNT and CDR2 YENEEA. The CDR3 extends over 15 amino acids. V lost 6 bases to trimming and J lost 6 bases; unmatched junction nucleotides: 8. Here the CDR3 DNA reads TGTGCCAGCAGACAGACTAGCGGGGAATCGGATACGCAGTATTTT. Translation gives CASRQTSGESDTQYF.

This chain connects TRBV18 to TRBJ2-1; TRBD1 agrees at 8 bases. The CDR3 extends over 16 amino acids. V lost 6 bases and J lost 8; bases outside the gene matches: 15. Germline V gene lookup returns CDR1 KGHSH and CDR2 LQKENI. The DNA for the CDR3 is TGTGCCAGCTCGCTTAACGACAGGGGAAATGGAGATGAGCAGTTCTTC. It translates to CASSLNDRGNGDEQFF.

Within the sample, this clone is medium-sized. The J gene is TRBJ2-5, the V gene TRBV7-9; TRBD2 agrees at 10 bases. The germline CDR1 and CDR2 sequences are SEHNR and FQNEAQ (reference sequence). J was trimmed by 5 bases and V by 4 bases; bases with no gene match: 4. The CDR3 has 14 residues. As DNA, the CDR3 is TGTGCCAGCAGCTCCGCGGGACTAGCGGAGACCCAGTACTTC. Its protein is CASSSAGLAETQYF.